What follows are 21 T cell receptor beta chains derived from one specimen sequenced in a study of T cells after yellow fever vaccination (dated 2019 in TCRdb). The sample's treatment or condition, from its label and the paper: live attenuated yellow fever vaccine strain. The library was prepared using 5' RACE. The run used an Illumina HiSeq 2500. Using fastp trimming at Q25 and MiXCR clonotype assembly, TCRdb reanalyzed the public sequencing data and kept in-frame beta chains. Rows matching on CDR3 protein sequence are summarized as one entry with the most common DNA and genes. The sample table holds about 550,000 distinct CDR3 sequences, of which about a fifth were seen once. 14% of the sample is in the top ten clones. Here the sequenced sample was PBMCs, taken 15 days after the yellow fever booster vaccination. The receptor set was obtained from a man younger than 45 who received the YFV17D yellow fever vaccine.

A few counts support this clonotype. This rearrangement joins TRBV10-2 to TRBJ2-3; a weak D match, TRBD1 (6 bases). Trimming removed 4 bases at V and 0 bases at J, with 20 bases between. From germline, CDR1 is WSHSY and CDR2 SAAADI. CDR3 length: 18 residues. The CDR3 DNA reads TGCGCCAGCAGTGGTGGGGGCACCTTAAATTCTAGCACAGATACGCAGTATTTT. Its translation: CASSGGGTLNSSTDTQYF.

The rearrangement links TRBV5-1 to TRBJ2-1; D call uncertain. Germline V gene sequence: CDR1 SGHRS, CDR2 YFSETQ. Trimming took off 0 bases at V and 0 bases at J, with 10 bases between the two ends. This CDR3 is 16 amino acids long. CDR3 residues: CASSLDGLGSYNEQFF. DNA for the CDR3: TGCGCCAGCAGCTTGGATGGGCTAGGCTCCTACAATGAGCAGTTCTTC.

The chain couples TRBV5-1 to TRBJ2-5; D possibly matches TRBD1 or TRBD2 (5 bases each). The CDR3 contains 16 residues. Germline values: CDR1 SGHRS, CDR2 YFSETQ. Trimming took 0 bases from V and 5 from J, leaving 17 bases between them. CDR3 DNA: TGCGCCAGCAGCTTGGAGTCCGGGGCGGGTCGTGAGACCCAGTACTTC. This encodes CASSLESGAGRETQYF. The variable domain in full, with the rest retrieved from reference TRBV5-1 and TRBJ2-5, is KAGVTQTPRYLIKTRGQQVTLSCSPISGHRSVSWYQQTPGQGLQFLFEYFSETQRNKGNFPGRFSGRQFSNSRSEMNVSTLELGDSALYLCASSLESGAGRETQYFGPGTRLLVL.

In its sample, this clonotype was seen a few times. The rearrangement joins TRBV2 to TRBJ1-5; 8 bases line up with TRBD1. The V and J ends lost 3 bases and 3 bases, in that order; junction bases with no gene match: 1. This CDR3 region has 14 residues. Per germline, CDR1 SNHLY and CDR2 FYNNEI. CDR3 bases: TGTGCCAGCAGTGAGGACAGGGTCAATCAGCCCCAGCATTTT. It yields the protein CASSEDRVNQPQHF.

The chain recombines TRBV7-8 with TRBJ2-1, with TRBD2 matching over 7 bases. V shed 1 base and J 6 bases; nucleotides not matched to a gene: 3. The length of the CDR3 is 14 residues. Germline loops: CDR1 SGHVS, CDR2 FQNEAQ. The CDR3 spells CASSLGTSFNEQFF. CDR3 DNA: TGTGCCAGCAGCTTAGGGACTAGTTTCAATGAGCAGTTCTTC.

The chain couples TRBV20-1 to TRBJ2-7; 7 nucleotides match TRBD2. This CDR3 spans 13 amino acids. V lost 5 bases and J lost 10; bases outside the gene matches: 14. Germline V lookup: CDR1 DFQATT, CDR2 SNEGSKA (reference sequence). The CDR3 nucleotides are TGCAGTGCTCCACCTAGCGGTGCCCTCTCTCAGTACTTC. Its protein product is CSAPPSGALSQYF.

This chain links TRBV27 with TRBJ2-7, with a tentative D call TRBD2 (5 bases). The CDR3 spans 15 residues. The V and J ends lost 0 bases and 4 bases respectively, with 13 bases between them. CDR1 MNHEY and CDR2 SMNVEV come from the germline V gene (reference sequence). CDR3 coding DNA: TGTGCCAGCAGTTTATCCGCTCGGGGTCGGTACGAGCAGTACTTC. Encoded protein: CASSLSARGRYEQYF.

This sequence joins TRBV7-2 and TRBJ2-3; no clear D. CDR1 and CDR2 from the germline V gene are SGHTA and FQGNSA. The germline V and J ends were trimmed by 4 bases and 4 bases, with 6 bases remaining between them. This CDR3 has 12 amino acids. In DNA form, the CDR3 reads TGTGCCAGCAGCTCCCTCCCAGATACGCAGTATTTT. Residues: CASSSLPDTQYF.

The sample holds many counts of this clonotype. The chain joins TRBV10-1 to TRBJ2-2; weak D call: TRBD2 (6 bases). From germline, CDR1 is WNHNN and CDR2 SYGVQD (reference sequence). V lost 5 bases to trimming and J lost 3 bases, with 10 bases between them. This CDR3 region has 14 residues. The CDR3 DNA sequence: TGCGCCAGCAGTCGGGACTCATACACCGGGGAGCTGTTTTTT. It encodes CASSRDSYTGELFF.

This clonotype was counted only a few times. The rearrangement joins TRBV6-2 or TRBV6-3 to TRBJ2-1; perhaps TRBD2 as D (6 bases). The CDR3 is made up of 13 amino acids. V lost 6 bases to trimming and J lost 8 bases, with 14 bases between them. Germline V CDR1 and CDR2: MNHEY, SVGEGT. The CDR3 coding sequence is TGTGCCAGCAGGGAGGGACGGCAATATGAGCAGTTCTTC. Translating it yields CASREGRQYEQFF.

This clonotype was counted a few times. CDR3 sequence (DNA): TGTGCCACCAGTGACCGGACAGGGGGCCAAGAGACCCAGTACTTC. Translated: CATSDRTGGQETQYF. This rearrangement joins TRBV24-1 to TRBJ2-5; TRBD1 matches at 10 bases. Looked up from germline, CDR1 is KGHDR and CDR2 is SFDVKD. With 4 bases clipped from V and 1 base from J, the junction kept 2 bases outside the gene matches. The CDR3 covers 15 residues.

This clonotype came up a few times. The CDR3 coding sequence is TGTGCCAGCAGCCTAAGTTCGGGAGAGGGTGAGCAGTTCTTC. Translated: CASSLSSGEGEQFF. The rearrangement joins TRBV4-2 to TRBJ2-1; tentatively, D is TRBD2 (6 bases). CDR3 length: 14 amino acids. Germline loops: CDR1 LGHNA, CDR2 YNFKEQ. Trimming removed 4 bases at V and 9 bases at J, with 16 bases between.

In this sample, this clonotype turned up a few times. This chain uses TRBV4-1 with TRBJ2-1; 10 bases match TRBD2. V dropped 0 bases and J dropped 15; count of bases not matched to a gene: 11. CDR3 length: 15 residues. Germline CDR1 and CDR2: MGHRA and YSYEKL. The CDR3 spells CASSQEASGSGEGFF. CDR3 DNA sequence: TGCGCCAGCAGCCAAGAGGCTAGCGGGAGCGGGGAGGGGTTCTTC.

A few counts support this clonotype. The chain joins TRBV29-1 to TRBJ2-2; possibly TRBD1 for D (6 bases). Trimming stripped 6 bases from V and 4 bases from J, with 21 bases between. The CDR3 sequence is 16 residues long. In germline, CDR1 is SQVTM, CDR2 ANQGSEA. The CDR3 DNA is TGCAGCGTAGCTTACACAAGACAGGCTCGCACCGGGGAGCTGTTTTTT. Its translation is CSVAYTRQARTGELFF.

V gene TRBV24-1 combines with J gene TRBJ2-7, with a tentative D call TRBD1 (6 bases). Germline-derived CDR1 and CDR2 are KGHDR and SFDVKD. V gave up 12 bases and J gave up 3 bases, with 14 bases separating them. This CDR3 contains 12 residues. The CDR3 sequence: CAAGTWVYEQYF. CDR3 sequence (DNA): TGTGCCGCCGGGACATGGGTCTACGAGCAGTACTTC.

V usage is TRBV28 and J usage is TRBJ1-2, with unresolved D. Germline V gene lookup returns CDR1 MDHEN and CDR2 SYDVKM. V was cut by 5 bases and J by 4 bases, with 2 bases left in between. The CDR3 sequence is 10 residues long. CDR3 nucleotides: TGTGCCAGCAGTGGCTATGGCTACACCTTC. It yields the protein CASSGYGYTF.

The chain joins TRBV3-1 to TRBJ2-1; tentatively, D is TRBD1 (6 bases). CDR3 length: 16 residues. Germline V lookup: CDR1 LGHDT, CDR2 YNNKEL (reference sequence). The germline V and J ends were trimmed by 11 bases and 4 bases, with 24 bases remaining between them. The CDR3 region is CAAKGGLRDIYNEQFF. CDR3 coding DNA: TGTGCCGCCAAAGGGGGTCTCCGGGATATTTACAATGAGCAGTTCTTC.

This clonotype was seen ten or more times. J is TRBJ2-7 and V is TRBV28; tentatively, D is TRBD1 or TRBD2 (5 bases each). The CDR3 contains 13 residues. Germline CDR1 MDHEN, CDR2 SYDVKM. Trimming pared 5 bases from V and 3 bases from J, leaving 11 bases between. CDR3 DNA: TGTGCCAGCAGTAGGGGACCGGACTACGAGCAGTACTTC. Translated: CASSRGPDYEQYF.

This clonotype turned up a few times. The genes are TRBV5-4 and TRBJ2-4; 10 nucleotides line up with TRBD2. Germline loops: CDR1 SGHNT, CDR2 YYREEE (reference sequence). V lost 3 bases and J lost 5; bases outside the gene matches: 5. The CDR3 has 15 residues. For the CDR3, the DNA is TGTGCCAGCAGCTCGAGCGGGAGGGTGGAAAACATTCAGTACTTC. It codes for CASSSSGRVENIQYF.

The chain employs TRBV18 and TRBJ2-2, with D unclear. Germline V gene sequence: CDR1 KGHSH, CDR2 LQKENI. The CDR3 consists of 16 residues. V lost 4 bases, J lost 3 bases, and 15 bases lay in between. The CDR3: CASSRALDGYTGELFF. The DNA of the CDR3 is TGTGCCAGCTCACGCGCACTCGACGGCTACACCGGGGAGCTGTTTTTT.

This clonotype was counted only a few times. The CDR3 bases are TGTGCCAGCAGCCCCCGTCTAGCGGGCTACGAGCAGTACTTC. The encoded protein is CASSPRLAGYEQYF. The chain has TRBV9 and TRBJ2-7, with 8 bases lining up with TRBD2. CDR3 length equals 14 residues. The germline V gene has CDR1 SGDLS and CDR2 YYNGEE. The V segment lost 4 bases and the J segment 3 bases; nucleotides outside the gene matches: 6. The variable domain in full, completed from reference TRBV9 and TRBJ2-7, reads DSGVTQTPKHLITATGQRVTLRCSPRSGDLSVYWYQQSLDQGLQFLIQYYNGEERAKGNILERFSAQQFPDLHSELNLSSLELGDSALYFCASSPRLAGYEQYFGPGTRLTVT.